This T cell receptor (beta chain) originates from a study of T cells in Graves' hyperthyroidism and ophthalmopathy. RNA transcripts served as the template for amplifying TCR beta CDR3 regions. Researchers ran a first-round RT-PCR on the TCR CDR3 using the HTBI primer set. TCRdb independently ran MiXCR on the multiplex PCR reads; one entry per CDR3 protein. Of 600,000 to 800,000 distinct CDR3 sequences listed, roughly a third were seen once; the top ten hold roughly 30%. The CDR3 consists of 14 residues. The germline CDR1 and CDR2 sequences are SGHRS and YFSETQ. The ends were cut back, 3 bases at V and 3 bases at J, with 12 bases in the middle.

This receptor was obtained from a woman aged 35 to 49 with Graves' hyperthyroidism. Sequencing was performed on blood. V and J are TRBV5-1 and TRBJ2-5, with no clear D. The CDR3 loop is CASSSRPVEETQYF. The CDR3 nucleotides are TGCGCCAGCAGCTCCCGTCCGGTGGAAGAGACCCAGTACTTC.